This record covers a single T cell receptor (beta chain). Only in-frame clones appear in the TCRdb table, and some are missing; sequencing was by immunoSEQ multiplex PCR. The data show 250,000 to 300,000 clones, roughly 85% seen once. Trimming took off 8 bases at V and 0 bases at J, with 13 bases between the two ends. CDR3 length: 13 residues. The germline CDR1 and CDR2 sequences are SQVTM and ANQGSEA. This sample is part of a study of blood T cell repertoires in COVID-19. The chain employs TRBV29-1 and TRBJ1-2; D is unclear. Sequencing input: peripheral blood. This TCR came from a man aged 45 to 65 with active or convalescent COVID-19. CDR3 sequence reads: CSSATGTNYGYTF. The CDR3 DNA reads TGCAGCTCAGCGACCGGAACTAACTATGGCTACACCTTC.